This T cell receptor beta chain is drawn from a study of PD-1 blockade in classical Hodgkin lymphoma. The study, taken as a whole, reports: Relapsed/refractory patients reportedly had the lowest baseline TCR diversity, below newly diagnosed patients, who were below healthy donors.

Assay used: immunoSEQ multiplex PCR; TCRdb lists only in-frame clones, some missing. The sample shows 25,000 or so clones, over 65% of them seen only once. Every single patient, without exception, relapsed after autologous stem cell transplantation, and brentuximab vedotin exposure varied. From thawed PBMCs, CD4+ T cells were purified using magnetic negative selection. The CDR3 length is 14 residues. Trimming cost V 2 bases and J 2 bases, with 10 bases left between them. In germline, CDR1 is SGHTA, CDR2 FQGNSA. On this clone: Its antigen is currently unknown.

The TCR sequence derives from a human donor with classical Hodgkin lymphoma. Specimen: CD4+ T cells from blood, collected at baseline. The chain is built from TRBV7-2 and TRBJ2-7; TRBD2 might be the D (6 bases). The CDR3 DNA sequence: TGTGCCAGCAGCTTAATCGGGGGTCCCTACGAGCAGTACTTC. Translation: CASSLIGGPYEQYF.